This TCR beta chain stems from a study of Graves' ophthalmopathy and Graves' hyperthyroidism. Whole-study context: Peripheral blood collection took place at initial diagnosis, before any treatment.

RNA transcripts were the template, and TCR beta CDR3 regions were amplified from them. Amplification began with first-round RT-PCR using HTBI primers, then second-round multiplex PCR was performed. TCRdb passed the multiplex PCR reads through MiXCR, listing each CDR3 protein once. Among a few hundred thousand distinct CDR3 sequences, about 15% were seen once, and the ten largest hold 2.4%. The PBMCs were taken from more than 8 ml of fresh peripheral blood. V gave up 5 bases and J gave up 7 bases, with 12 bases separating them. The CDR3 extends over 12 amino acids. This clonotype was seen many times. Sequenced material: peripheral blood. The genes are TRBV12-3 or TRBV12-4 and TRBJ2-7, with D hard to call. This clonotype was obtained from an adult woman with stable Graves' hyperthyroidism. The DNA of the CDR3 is TGTGCCAGCAGTACCAGCCACAGAGAGCAGTACTTC. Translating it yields CASSTSHREQYF.